Shown below are 8 T cell receptor beta chains from a single sample sequenced in a study of cytomegalovirus exposure and HLA in healthy donors. PCR involved 60 Vbeta and 13 Jbeta primers. Sequenced by immunoSEQ multiplex PCR; TCRdb stores in-frame clones only, minus some. The data hold 190,000 or so clones, with 70% to 85% observed a single time. Sequencing was done on a sample of PBMCs. Every receptor here comes from a boy under 10 years old in good health and CMV-seronegative.

The chain employs TRBV7-2 and TRBJ2-2, with D possibly TRBD2 on 6 matching bases. V lost 5 bases, J lost 2 bases, and 12 bases lay in between. The CDR3 totals 15 residues. Per the germline V gene, CDR1 is SGHTA and CDR2 is FQGNSA. CDR3 bases: TGTGCCAGCAGCCCCCTCGGGGGAAACACCGGGGAGCTGTTTTTT. Translating gives CASSPLGGNTGELFF.

The chain employs TRBV10-2 and TRBJ1-1, with D possibly TRBD1 on 6 matching bases. Germline values: CDR1 WSHSY, CDR2 SAAADI. Trimming took off 4 bases at V and 3 bases at J, with 12 bases between the two ends. The CDR3 has 14 residues. CDR3 sequence: CASSVRTEDTEAFF. The CDR3 DNA reads as TGCGCCAGCAGTGTCCGGACAGAAGACACTGAAGCTTTCTTT.

The V call is TRBV9, the J call TRBJ2-3, with TRBD2 matching 13 bases. Germline assignment: CDR1 SGDLS and CDR2 YYNGEE. CDR3 size: 16 residues. The J segment lost 8 bases and the V segment lost 2 bases, leaving 8 bases of the junction unmatched. For the CDR3, the DNA is TGTGCCAGCAGCGTTACTAGCGGGGGGGCAACTGGTACGCAGTATTTT. It specifies CASSVTSGGATGTQYF.

This chain joins TRBV27 and TRBJ2-7; D is possibly TRBD1 (6 bases). This CDR3 has 14 residues. The V gene's germline CDR1 is MNHEY and CDR2 SMNVEV (reference sequence). Deletions cut 5 bases from V and 0 bases from J, with 11 bases between. The CDR3 bases are TGTGCCAGCAGTCGAGGGGGACACTCCTACGAGCAGTACTTC. As protein: CASSRGGHSYEQYF.

J is TRBJ2-1 and V is TRBV29-1; 12 nucleotides line up with TRBD2. CDR1 is SQVTM and CDR2 is ANQGSEA in the germline V gene. V was clipped by 5 bases and J by 9 bases; unmatched bases: 14. The CDR3 contains 16 residues. Here the CDR3 reads CSVRRSGTSGFGEQFF. CDR3 sequence (DNA): TGCAGCGTTCGCCGGTCGGGGACTAGCGGGTTTGGTGAGCAGTTCTTC.

The CDR3 protein is CASSYPGTDTQYF. The CDR3 bases are TGTGCCAGCAGCTACCCGGGCACAGATACGCAGTATTTT. V usage is TRBV9 and J usage is TRBJ2-3; D not resolved. Germline CDR1 SGDLS, CDR2 YYNGEE. V was shortened by 4 bases and J by 1 base, with 7 bases between the two germline ends. CDR3 length equals 13 residues.

In this sample, this clone turned up a few times. The genes are TRBV2 and TRBJ2-5, with D unclear. Germline V gene lookup returns CDR1 SNHLY and CDR2 FYNNEI. Trimming left V 7 bases short and J 2 bases short, with 11 bases between. The CDR3 runs to 13 residues. In DNA, the CDR3 is TGTGCCAGCAAATGGTGGGCGCAAGAGACCCAGTACTTC. It translates to CASKWWAQETQYF.

The gene calls are TRBV7-2 and TRBJ2-1; 7 bases map to TRBD1. The CDR3 has 15 amino acids. Trimming cost V 5 bases and J 10 bases; bases outside gene matches: 14. Germline CDR1 SGHTA, CDR2 FQGNSA. The CDR3 loop reads CASSPQPSSGGEQFF. CDR3 DNA sequence: TGTGCCAGCAGCCCCCAGCCCTCCTCAGGGGGAGAGCAGTTCTTC.